What follows is one T cell receptor (beta chain) and its context. Its antigen is still unknown. This sample is part of a study of T cell responses to AZD1222 COVID-19 vaccine. The study's findings and limits: Along spike, vaccine-associated CD4 TCRs were found throughout, with dominance at 160-218 and 743-854.

Assay used: immunoSEQ multiplex PCR; TCRdb lists only in-frame clones, some missing. The table lists 75,000 to 100,000 clones, about 89% of them singletons. Germline values: CDR1 MNHEY, CDR2 SVGEGT. This CDR3 spans 14 amino acids. The ends were cut back, 4 bases at V and 5 bases at J, with 12 bases in the middle. This TCR came from an adult in good health. V and J are TRBV6-2 or TRBV6-3 and TRBJ1-5, with D uncertain. The sample here was peripheral blood, taken on day 0 of AZD1222 vaccination. This CDR3 is CASSSNQDHQPQHF. The CDR3 nucleotides read TGTGCCAGCAGTTCTAACCAGGACCATCAGCCCCAGCATTTT.